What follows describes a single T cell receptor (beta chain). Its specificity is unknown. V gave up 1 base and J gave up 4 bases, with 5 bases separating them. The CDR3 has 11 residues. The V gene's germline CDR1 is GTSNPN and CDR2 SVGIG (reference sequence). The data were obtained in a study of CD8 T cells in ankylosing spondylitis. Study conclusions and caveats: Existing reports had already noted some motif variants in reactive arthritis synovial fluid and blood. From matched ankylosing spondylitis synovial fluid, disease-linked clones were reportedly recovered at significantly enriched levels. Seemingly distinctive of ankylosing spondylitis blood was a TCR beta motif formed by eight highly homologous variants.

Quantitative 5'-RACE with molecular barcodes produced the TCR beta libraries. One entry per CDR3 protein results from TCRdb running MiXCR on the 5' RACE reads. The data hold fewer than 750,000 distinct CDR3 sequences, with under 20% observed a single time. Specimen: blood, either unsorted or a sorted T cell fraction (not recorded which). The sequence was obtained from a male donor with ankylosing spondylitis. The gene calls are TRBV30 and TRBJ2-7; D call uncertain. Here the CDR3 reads CAWSEHYEQYF. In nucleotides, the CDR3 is TGTGCCTGGAGTGAGCATTACGAGCAGTACTTC.